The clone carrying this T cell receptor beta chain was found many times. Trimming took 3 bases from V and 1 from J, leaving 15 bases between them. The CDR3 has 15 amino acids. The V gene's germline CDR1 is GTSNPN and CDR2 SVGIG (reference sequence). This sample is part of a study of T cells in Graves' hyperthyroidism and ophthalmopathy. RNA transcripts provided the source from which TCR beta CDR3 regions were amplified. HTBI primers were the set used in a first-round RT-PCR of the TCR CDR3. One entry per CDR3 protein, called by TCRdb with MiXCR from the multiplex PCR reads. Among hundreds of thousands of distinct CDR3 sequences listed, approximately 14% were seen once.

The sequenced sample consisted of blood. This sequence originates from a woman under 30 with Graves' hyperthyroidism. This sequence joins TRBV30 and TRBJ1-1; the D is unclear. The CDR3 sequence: CAWSPLGGKNTEAFF. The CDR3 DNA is TGTGCCTGGAGCCCACTTGGCGGCAAGAACACTGAAGCTTTCTTT.